This T cell receptor beta chain was identified in a study of human T cells and chemical hapten exposure. TCRdb fed the RACE reads into MiXCR, producing one record per CDR3 protein. The sample records 300,000 to 350,000 distinct CDR3 sequences, around 7% being singletons. As to time point: patch test 1, 2 weeks after DPC sensitization. Described treatment: therapeutic diphenylcyclopropenone sensitization with weekly scalp DPC. CDR3 size: 15 residues. The ends lost 6 bases at V and 3 bases at J; junction bases unmatched: 8. Germline assignment: CDR1 SNHLY and CDR2 FYNNEI. V gene TRBV2 combines with J gene TRBJ1-5; 7 nucleotides align to TRBD1. The sample here was whole blood, taken in connection with sensitization to the hapten diphenylcyclopropenone (DPC). This receptor was obtained from a young woman with alopecia areata. Some clones in this sample may be carry-over from other donors' samples. The CDR3 DNA reads as TGTGCCAGCAGCCCGACAGGGTTCCTCAATCAGCCCCAGCATTTT. It yields the protein CASSPTGFLNQPQHF.